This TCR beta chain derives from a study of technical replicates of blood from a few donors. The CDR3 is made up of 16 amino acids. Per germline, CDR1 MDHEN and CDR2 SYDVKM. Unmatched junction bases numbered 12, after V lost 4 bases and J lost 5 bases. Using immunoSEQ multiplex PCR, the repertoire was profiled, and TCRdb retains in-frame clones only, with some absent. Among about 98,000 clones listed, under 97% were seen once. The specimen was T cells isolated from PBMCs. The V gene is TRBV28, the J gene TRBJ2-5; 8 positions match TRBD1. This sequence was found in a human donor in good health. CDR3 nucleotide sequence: TGTGCCAGCAGTTCACCACCAGGACAGGGCCGGGAGACCCAGTACTTC. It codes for CASSSPPGQGRETQYF.